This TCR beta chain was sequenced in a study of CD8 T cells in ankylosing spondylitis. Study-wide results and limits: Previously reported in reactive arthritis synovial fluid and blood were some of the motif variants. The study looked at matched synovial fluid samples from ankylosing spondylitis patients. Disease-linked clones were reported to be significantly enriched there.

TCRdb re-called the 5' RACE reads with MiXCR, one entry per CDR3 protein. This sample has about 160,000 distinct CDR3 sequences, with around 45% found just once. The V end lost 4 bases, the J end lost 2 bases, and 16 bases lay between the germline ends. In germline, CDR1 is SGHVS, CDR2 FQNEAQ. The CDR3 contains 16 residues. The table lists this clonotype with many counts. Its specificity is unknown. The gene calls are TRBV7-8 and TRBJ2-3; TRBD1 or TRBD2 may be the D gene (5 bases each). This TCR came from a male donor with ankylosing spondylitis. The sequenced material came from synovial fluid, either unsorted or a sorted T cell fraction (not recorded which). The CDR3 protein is CASSSGRSLLTDTQYF. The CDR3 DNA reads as TGTGCCAGCAGCTCGGGACGGTCCCTACTCACAGATACGCAGTATTTT.